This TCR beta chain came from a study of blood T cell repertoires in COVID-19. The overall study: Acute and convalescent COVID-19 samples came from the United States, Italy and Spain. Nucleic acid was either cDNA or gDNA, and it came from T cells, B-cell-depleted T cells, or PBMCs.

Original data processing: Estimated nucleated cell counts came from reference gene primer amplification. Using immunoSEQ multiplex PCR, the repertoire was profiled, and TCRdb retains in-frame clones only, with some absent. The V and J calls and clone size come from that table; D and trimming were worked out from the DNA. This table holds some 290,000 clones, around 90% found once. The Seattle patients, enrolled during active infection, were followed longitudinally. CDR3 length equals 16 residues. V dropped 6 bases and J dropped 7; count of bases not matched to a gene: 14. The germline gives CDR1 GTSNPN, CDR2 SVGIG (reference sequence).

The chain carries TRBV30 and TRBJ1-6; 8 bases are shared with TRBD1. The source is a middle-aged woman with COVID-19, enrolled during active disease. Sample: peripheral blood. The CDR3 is CACHPARGRPNSPLHF. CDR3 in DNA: TGTGCCTGTCATCCTGCCAGGGGGCGTCCGAATTCACCCCTCCACTTT.